This is a list of T cell receptor beta chains from one sample in a study of shared clonotypes between healthy human individuals. Profiled with immunoSEQ multiplex PCR; TCRdb holds only in-frame clones, not every one. Seen here are roughly 590,000 clones, less than 97% observed once, and the top ten hold less than 0.13%. Sequencing was done on a sample of naive CD8+ T cells sorted from blood. These receptors all stem from a woman in her 30s in good health. Each CDR3 is given with its conserved first and last residue. The order of the fields is V gene, clone size, D gene, CDR3 length, J gene, CDR3 DNA, CDR3 protein. A D gene is named only where the DNA matches it firmly. Clone size is given for some rows only: seen once, a few or many times, or a class if the clone is expanded.

v_gene: TRBV5-1; abundance: NA; d_gene: NA; len: 15; j_gene: TRBJ2-7; CDR3nt: TGCGCCAGCAGCTTGGCTAGGACAACCACCTACGAGCAGTACTTC; CDR3aa: CASSLARTTTYEQYF
v_gene: TRBV4-2; abundance: NA; d_gene: NA; len: 16; j_gene: TRBJ2-1; CDR3nt: TGTGCCAGCAGCCAAGAAACCGCCAGCGGTCACAATGAGCAGTTCTTC; CDR3aa: CASSQETASGHNEQFF
v_gene: TRBV28; abundance: NA; d_gene: NA; len: 14; j_gene: TRBJ1-2; CDR3nt: TGTGCCAGCAGTTTGAGTAGAGCTAACTATGGCTACACCTTC; CDR3aa: CASSLSRANYGYTF
v_gene: TRBV7-7; abundance: NA; d_gene: TRBD2; len: 17; j_gene: TRBJ2-4; CDR3nt: TGTGCCAGCAGCTTAGGTAGCGGGAGGGCCGCCAAAAACATTCAGTACTTC; CDR3aa: CASSLGSGRAAKNIQYF
v_gene: TRBV10-2; abundance: NA; d_gene: TRBD2; len: 14; j_gene: TRBJ2-7; CDR3nt: TGCGCCAGCAGTGGTCTAGCGGCCCTCGACGAGCAGTACTTC; CDR3aa: CASSGLAALDEQYF
v_gene: TRBV19; abundance: NA; d_gene: NA; len: 14; j_gene: TRBJ2-7; CDR3nt: TGTGCCAGTAGTCCCCGGGAACACTACTACGAGCAGTACTTC; CDR3aa: CASSPREHYYEQYF
v_gene: TRBV19; abundance: once; d_gene: NA; len: 12; j_gene: TRBJ2-3; CDR3nt: TGTGCCAGCGGAGGTGTGAGGGATACGCAGTATTTT; CDR3aa: CASGGVRDTQYF
v_gene: TRBV4-2; abundance: NA; d_gene: NA; len: 15; j_gene: TRBJ1-6; CDR3nt: TGTGCCAGCAGCCAAGGGAAGAATTCTAATTCACCCCTCCACTTT; CDR3aa: CASSQGKNSNSPLHF
v_gene: TRBV28; abundance: NA; d_gene: NA; len: 17; j_gene: TRBJ2-5; CDR3nt: TGTGCCAGCAGTTTAGCGGTGGGCAGGCGTACCACAGAGACCCAGTACTTC; CDR3aa: CASSLAVGRRTTETQYF
v_gene: TRBV28; abundance: NA; d_gene: NA; len: 15; j_gene: TRBJ2-2; CDR3nt: TGTGCCAGCAGACTCCTGGCAGGGCACACCGGGGAGCTGTTTTTT; CDR3aa: CASRLLAGHTGELFF
v_gene: TRBV18; abundance: NA; d_gene: TRBD1; len: 15; j_gene: TRBJ2-7; CDR3nt: TGTGCCAGCTCACCACCTTCGGACAGGGGTTACGAGCAGTACTTC; CDR3aa: CASSPPSDRGYEQYF
v_gene: TRBV27; abundance: NA; d_gene: NA; len: 14; j_gene: TRBJ2-7; CDR3nt: TGTGCCAGCAGTCTAGGGACATATGGGGCGGAGCAGTACTTC; CDR3aa: CASSLGTYGAEQYF
v_gene: TRBV7-9; abundance: NA; d_gene: NA; len: 12; j_gene: TRBJ2-7; CDR3nt: TGTGCCAGCAGCCACCCCTCGGGCGAGCAGTACTTC; CDR3aa: CASSHPSGEQYF
v_gene: TRBV4-2; abundance: NA; d_gene: NA; len: 16; j_gene: TRBJ1-6; CDR3nt: TGTGCCAGCAGCCAAGAGGTCGACAGGTCTCTGTCACCCCTCCACTTT; CDR3aa: CASSQEVDRSLSPLHF
v_gene: TRBV13; abundance: NA; d_gene: NA; len: 14; j_gene: TRBJ2-5; CDR3nt: TGTGCCAGCAGCCCGGGACGGGGAACAGAGACCCAGTACTTC; CDR3aa: CASSPGRGTETQYF